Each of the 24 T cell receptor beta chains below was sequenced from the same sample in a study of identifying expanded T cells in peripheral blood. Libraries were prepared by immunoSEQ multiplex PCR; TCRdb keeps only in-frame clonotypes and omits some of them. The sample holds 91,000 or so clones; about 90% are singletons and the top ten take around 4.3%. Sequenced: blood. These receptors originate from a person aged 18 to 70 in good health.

CDR3 protein: CASRVPSYEQYF. In DNA form, the CDR3 reads TGTGCCAGCAGGGTACCCTCCTACGAGCAGTACTTC. This chain joins TRBV6-1 and TRBJ2-7; D is ambiguous. Per germline, CDR1 MNHNS and CDR2 SASEGT. V dropped 6 bases and J dropped 0 bases, with 6 bases sitting between them. This CDR3 is built from 12 residues.

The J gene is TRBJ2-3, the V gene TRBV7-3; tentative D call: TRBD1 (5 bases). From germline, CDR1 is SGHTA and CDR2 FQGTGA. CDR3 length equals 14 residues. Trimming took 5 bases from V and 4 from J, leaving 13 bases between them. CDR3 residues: CASSQGQVADTQYF. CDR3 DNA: TGTGCCAGCAGCCAGGGTCAGGTTGCAGATACGCAGTATTTT.

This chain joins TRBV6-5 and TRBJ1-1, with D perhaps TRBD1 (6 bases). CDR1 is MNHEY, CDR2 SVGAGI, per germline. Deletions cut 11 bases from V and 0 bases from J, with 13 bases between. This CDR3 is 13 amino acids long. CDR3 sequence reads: CAVRGGMNTEAFF. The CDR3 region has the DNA TGTGCCGTCAGAGGGGGGATGAACACTGAAGCTTTCTTT.

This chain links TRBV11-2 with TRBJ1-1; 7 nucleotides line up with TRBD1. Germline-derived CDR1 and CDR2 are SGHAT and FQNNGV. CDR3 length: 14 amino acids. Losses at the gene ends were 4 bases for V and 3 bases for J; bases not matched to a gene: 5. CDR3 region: CASSSQGSDTEAFF. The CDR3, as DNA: TGTGCCAGCAGCTCACAGGGGTCGGACACTGAAGCTTTCTTT.

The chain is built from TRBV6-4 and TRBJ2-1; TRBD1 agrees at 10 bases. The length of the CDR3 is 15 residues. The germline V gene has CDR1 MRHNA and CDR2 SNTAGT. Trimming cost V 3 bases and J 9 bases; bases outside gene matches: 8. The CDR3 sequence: CASSEGRTGGSEQFF. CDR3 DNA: TGTGCCAGCAGTGAAGGGAGGACAGGGGGGAGTGAGCAGTTCTTC.

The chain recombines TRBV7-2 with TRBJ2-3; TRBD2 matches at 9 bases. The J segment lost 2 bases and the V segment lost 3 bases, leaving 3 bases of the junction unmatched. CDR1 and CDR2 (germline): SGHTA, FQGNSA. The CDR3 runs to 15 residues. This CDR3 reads CASSLRGGNTDTQYF. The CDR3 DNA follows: TGTGCCAGCAGCTTGCGGGGGGGGAACACAGATACGCAGTATTTT.

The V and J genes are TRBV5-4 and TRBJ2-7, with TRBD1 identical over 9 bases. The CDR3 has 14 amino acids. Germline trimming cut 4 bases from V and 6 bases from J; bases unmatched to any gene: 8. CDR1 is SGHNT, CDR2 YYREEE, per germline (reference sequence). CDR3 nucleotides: TGTGCCAGCAGCACGGGACAGGGCGGGTTCGAGCAGTACTTC. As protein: CASSTGQGGFEQYF.

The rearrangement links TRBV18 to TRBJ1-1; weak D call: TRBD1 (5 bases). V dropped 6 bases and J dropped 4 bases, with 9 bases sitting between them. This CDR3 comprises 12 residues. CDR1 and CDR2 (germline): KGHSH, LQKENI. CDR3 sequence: CASSPGPTEAFF. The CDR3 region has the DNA TGTGCCAGCTCCCCGGGGCCCACTGAAGCTTTCTTT.

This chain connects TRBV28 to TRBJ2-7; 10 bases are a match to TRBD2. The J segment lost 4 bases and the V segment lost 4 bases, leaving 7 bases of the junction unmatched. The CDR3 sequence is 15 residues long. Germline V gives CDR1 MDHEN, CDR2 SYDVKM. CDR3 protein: CASSWASGGVYEQYF. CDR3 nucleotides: TGTGCCAGCAGTTGGGCTAGCGGGGGCGTTTACGAGCAGTACTTC. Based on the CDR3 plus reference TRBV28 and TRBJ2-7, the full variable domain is DVKVTQSSRYLVKRTGEKVFLECVQDMDHENMFWYRQDPGLGLRLIYFSYDVKMKEKGDIPEGYSVSREKKERFSLILESASTNQTSMYLCASSWASGGVYEQYFGPGTRLTVT.

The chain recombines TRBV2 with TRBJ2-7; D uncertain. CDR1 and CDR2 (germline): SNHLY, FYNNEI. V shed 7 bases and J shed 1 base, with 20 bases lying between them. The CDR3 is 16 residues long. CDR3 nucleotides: TGTGCCAGCATCCCGGGCCCTGGGCGTTCTTCCTACGAGCAGTACTTC. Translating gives CASIPGPGRSSYEQYF.

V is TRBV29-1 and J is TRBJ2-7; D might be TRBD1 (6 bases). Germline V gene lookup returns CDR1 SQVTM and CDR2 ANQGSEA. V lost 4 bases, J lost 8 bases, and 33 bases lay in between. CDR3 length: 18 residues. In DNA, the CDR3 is TGCAGCGTTGCGGTCGGGACACATAGATACGAGCAGTTGGGAAAGCAGTACTTC. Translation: CSVAVGTHRYEQLGKQYF.

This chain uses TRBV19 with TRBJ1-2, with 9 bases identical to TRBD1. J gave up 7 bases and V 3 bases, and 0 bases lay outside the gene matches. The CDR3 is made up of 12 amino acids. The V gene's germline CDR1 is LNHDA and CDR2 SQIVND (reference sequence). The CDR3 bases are TGTGCCAGTAGTATGGACAGGGGTGGCTACACCTTC. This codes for CASSMDRGGYTF.

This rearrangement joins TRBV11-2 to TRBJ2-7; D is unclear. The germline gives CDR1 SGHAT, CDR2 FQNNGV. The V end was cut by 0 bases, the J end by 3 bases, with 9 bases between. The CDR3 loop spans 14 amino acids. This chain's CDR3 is CASSLDGQDYEQYF. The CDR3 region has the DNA TGTGCCAGCAGCTTAGACGGTCAGGACTACGAGCAGTACTTC.

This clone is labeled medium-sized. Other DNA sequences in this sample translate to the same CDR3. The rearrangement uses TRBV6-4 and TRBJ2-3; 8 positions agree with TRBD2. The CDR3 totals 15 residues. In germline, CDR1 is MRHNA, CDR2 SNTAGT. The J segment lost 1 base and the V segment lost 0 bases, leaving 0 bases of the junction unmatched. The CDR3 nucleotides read TGTGCCAGCAGTGACTCTAGCGGGGGCACAGATACGCAGTATTTT. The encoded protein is CASSDSSGGTDTQYF.

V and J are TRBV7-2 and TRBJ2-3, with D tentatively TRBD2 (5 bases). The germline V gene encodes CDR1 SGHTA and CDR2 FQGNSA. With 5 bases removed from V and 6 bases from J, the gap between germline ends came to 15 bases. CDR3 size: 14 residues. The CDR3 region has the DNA TGTGCCAGCAGCCCCTGGGTCGGCGGGGATACGCAGTATTTT. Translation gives CASSPWVGGDTQYF.

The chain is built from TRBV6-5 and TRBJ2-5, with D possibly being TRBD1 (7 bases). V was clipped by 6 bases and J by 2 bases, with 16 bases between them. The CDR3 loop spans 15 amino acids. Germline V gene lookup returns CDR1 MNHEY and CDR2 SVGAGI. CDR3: CASRSPAGGQETQYF. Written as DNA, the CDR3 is TGTGCCAGCAGATCCCCTGCAGGGGGGCAAGAGACCCAGTACTTC.

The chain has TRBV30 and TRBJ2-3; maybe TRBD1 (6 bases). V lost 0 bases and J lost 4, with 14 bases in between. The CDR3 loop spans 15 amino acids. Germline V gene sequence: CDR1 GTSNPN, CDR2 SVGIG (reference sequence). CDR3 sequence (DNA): TGTGCCTGGAGTGTACCAGGGGATTTATCAGATACGCAGTATTTT. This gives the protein CAWSVPGDLSDTQYF.

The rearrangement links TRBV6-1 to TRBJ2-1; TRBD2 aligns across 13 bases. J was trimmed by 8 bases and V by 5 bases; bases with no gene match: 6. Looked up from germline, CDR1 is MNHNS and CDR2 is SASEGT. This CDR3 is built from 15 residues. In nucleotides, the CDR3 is TGTGCCAGCAGTCACACTAGCGGGGGGGCCGATGAGCAGTTCTTC. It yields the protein CASSHTSGGADEQFF.

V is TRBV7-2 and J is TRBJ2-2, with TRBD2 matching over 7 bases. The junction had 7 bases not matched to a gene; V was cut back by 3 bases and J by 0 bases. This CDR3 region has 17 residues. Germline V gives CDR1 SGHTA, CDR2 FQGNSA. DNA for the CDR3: TGTGCCAGCAGCTTCTTTCTACTAGCGTCGAACACCGGGGAGCTGTTTTTT. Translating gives CASSFFLLASNTGELFF.

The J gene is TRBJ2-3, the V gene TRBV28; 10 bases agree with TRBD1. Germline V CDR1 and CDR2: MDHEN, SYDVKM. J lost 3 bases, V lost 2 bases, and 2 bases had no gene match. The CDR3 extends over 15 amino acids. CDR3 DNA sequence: TGTGCCAGCAGTTTAGGGACAGGGGAAACAGATACGCAGTATTTT. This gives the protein CASSLGTGETDTQYF.

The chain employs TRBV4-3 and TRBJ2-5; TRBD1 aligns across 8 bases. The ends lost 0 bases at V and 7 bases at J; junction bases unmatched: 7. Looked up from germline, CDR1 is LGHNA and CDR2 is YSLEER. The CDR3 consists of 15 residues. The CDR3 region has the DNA TGCGCCAGCAGCCAAGACCCAGGGGGCCGGGGGACCCAGTACTTC. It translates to CASSQDPGGRGTQYF.

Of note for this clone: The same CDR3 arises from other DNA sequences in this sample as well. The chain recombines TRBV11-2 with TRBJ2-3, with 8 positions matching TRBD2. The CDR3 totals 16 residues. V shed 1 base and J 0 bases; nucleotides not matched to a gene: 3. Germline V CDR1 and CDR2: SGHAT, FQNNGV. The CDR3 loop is CASSLGTSSSTDTQYF. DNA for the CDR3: TGTGCCAGCAGCTTAGGGACTAGCAGTAGCACAGATACGCAGTATTTT.

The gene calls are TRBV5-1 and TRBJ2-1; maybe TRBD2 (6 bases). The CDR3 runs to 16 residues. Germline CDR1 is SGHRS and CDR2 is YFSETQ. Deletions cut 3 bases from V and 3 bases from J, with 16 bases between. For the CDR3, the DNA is TGCGCCAGCAGCTCTAGGGGCGGGGATGACTACAATGAGCAGTTCTTC. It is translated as CASSSRGGDDYNEQFF.

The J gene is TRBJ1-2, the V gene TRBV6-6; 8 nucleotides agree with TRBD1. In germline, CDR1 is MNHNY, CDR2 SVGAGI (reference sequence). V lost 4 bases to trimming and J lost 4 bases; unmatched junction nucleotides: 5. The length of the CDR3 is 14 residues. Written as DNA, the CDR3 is TGTGCCAGCAGTTCAGGGGGCGACGGCTATGGCTACACCTTC. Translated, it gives CASSSGGDGYGYTF.